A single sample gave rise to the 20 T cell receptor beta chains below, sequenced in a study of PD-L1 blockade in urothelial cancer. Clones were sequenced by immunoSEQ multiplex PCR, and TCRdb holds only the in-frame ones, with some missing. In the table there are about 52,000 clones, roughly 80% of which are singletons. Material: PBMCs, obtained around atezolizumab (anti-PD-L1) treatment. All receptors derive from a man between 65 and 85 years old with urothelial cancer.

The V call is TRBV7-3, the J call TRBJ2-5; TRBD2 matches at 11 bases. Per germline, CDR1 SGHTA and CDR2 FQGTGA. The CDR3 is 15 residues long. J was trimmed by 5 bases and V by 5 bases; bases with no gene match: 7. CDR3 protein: CASSVSGGAVETQYF. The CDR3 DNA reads TGTGCCAGCAGCGTTAGCGGGGGGGCCGTGGAGACCCAGTACTTC.

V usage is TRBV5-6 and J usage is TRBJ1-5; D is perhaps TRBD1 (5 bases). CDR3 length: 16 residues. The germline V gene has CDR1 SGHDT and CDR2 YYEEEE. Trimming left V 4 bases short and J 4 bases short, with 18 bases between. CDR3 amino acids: CASSRISGGANQPQHF. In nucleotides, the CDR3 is TGTGCCAGCAGCCGAATAAGTGGAGGGGCTAATCAGCCCCAGCATTTT.

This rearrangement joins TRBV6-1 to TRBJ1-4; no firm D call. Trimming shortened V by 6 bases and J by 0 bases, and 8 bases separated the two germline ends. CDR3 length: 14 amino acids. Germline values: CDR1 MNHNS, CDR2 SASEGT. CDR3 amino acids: CASRLAATNEKLFF. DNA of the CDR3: TGTGCCAGCAGGCTAGCAGCAACTAATGAAAAACTGTTTTTT.

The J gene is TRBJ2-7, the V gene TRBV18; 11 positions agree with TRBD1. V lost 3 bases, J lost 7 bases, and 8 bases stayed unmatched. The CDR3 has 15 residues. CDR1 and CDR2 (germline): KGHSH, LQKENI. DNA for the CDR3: TGTGCCAGCTCACCTATTGGACAGGGGGCGGGGGAGCAGTACTTC. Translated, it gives CASSPIGQGAGEQYF. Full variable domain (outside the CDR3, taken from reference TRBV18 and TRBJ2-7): NAGVMQNPRHLVRRRGQEARLRCSPMKGHSHVYWYRQLPEEGLKFMVYLQKENIIDESGMPKERFSAEFPKEGPSILRIQQVVRGDSAAYFCASSPIGQGAGEQYFGPGTRLTVT.

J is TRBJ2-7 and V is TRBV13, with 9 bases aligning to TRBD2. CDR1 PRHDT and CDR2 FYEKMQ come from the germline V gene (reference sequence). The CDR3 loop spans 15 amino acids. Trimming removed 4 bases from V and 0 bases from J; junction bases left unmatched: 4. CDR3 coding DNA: TGTGCCAGCAGCTCAAGACTAGCGGACTCCTACGAGCAGTACTTC. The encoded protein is CASSSRLADSYEQYF.

This CDR3 reads CASSQDVRGGLTDTQYF. CDR3 DNA sequence: TGCGCCAGCAGCCAAGATGTGCGGGGGGGCTTGACAGATACGCAGTATTTT. The genes are TRBV4-1 and TRBJ2-3; TRBD2 matches 9 bases. CDR1 MGHRA and CDR2 YSYEKL come from the germline V gene. The CDR3 consists of 17 residues. V was clipped by 0 bases and J by 3 bases; unmatched bases: 7.

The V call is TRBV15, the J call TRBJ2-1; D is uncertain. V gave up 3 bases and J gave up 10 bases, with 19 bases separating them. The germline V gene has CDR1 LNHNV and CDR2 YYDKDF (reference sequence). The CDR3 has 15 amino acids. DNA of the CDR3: TGTGCCACCAGCAGCCCGGGTACTGGTCAATGGGAGCAGTTCTTC. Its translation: CATSSPGTGQWEQFF.

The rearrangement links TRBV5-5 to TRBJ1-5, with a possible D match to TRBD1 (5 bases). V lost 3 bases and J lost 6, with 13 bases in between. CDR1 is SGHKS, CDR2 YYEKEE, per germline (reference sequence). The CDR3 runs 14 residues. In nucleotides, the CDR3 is TGTGCCAGCAGCTCTAACCAGGGCACTCAGCCCCAGCATTTT. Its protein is CASSSNQGTQPQHF.

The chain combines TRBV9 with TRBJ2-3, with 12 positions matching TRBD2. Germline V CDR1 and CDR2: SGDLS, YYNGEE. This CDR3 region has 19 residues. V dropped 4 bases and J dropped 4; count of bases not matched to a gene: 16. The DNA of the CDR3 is TGTGCCAGCAGCCCGCGGGGAGCCACTAGCGGGGGGATGTCAGATACGCAGTATTTT. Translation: CASSPRGATSGGMSDTQYF. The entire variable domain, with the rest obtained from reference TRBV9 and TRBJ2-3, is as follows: DSGVTQTPKHLITATGQRVTLRCSPRSGDLSVYWYQQSLDQGLQFLIQYYNGEERAKGNILERFSAQQFPDLHSELNLSSLELGDSALYFCASSPRGATSGGMSDTQYFGPGTRLTVL.

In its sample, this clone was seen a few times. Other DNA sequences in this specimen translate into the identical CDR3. CDR3 nucleotide sequence: TGTGCCAGCAGCGTAGTAGCGGGGGGGCCCACCGGGGAGCTGTTTTTT. Encoded protein: CASSVVAGGPTGELFF. V is TRBV9 and J is TRBJ2-2; 11 bases fit TRBD2. CDR1 is SGDLS and CDR2 is YYNGEE in the germline V gene. There are 16 residues in the CDR3. The V gene end was trimmed by 0 bases and the J gene end by 4 bases; junction bases not matched to a gene: 2.

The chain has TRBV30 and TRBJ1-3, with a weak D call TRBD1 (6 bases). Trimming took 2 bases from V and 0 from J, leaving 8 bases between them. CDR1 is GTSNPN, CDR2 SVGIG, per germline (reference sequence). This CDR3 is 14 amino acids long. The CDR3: CAWSRGGSGNTIYF. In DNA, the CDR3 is TGTGCCTGGAGTAGGGGGGGCTCTGGAAACACCATATATTTT.

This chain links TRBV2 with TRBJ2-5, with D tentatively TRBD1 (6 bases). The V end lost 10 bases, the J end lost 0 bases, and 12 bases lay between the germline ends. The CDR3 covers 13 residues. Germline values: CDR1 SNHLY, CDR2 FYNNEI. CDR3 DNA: TGTGCCACCTTCGGACAGTACCAAGAGACCCAGTACTTC. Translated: CATFGQYQETQYF.

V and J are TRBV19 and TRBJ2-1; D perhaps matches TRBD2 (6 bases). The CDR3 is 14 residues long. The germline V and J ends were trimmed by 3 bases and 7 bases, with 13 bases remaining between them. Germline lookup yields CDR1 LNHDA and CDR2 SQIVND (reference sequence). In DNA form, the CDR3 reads TGTGCCAGTAGTATGGACGCGGGGCGGAATGAGCAGTTCTTC. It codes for CASSMDAGRNEQFF.

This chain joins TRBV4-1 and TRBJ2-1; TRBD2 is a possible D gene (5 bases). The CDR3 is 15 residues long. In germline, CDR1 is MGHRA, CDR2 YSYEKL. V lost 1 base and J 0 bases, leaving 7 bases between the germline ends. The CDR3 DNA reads TGCGCCAGCAGCCAAGTGGGGAGCTCCTACAATGAGCAGTTCTTC. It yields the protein CASSQVGSSYNEQFF.

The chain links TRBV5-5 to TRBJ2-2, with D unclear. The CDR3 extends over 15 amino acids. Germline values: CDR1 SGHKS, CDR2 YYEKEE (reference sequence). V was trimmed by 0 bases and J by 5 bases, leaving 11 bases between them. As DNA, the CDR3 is TGTGCCAGCAGCTTGGGAGGTCAGCAAACCGGGGAGCTGTTTTTT. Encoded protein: CASSLGGQQTGELFF.

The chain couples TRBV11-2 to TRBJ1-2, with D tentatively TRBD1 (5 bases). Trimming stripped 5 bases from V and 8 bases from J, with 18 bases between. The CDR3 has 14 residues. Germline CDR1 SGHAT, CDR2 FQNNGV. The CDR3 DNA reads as TGTGCCAGCAGCCTCCGGGACTCCCTTAGGGGCTACACCTTC. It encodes CASSLRDSLRGYTF.

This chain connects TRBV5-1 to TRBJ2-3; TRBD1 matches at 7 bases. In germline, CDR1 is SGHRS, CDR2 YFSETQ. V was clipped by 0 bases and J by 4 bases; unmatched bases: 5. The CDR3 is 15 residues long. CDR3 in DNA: TGCGCCAGCAGCTTGGCGGCAGGGGGAGCAGATACGCAGTATTTT. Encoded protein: CASSLAAGGADTQYF.

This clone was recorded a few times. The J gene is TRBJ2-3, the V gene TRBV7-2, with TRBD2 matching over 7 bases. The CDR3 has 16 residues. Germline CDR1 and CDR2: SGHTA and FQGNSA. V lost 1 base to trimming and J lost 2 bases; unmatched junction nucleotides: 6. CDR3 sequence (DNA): TGTGCCAGCAGCTTAGATGGGACTATCATCACAGATACGCAGTATTTT. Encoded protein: CASSLDGTIITDTQYF.

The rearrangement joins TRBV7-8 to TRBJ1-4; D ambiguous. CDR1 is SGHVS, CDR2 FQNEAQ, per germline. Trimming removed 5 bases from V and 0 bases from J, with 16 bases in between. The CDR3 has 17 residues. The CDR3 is CASSPQRVRTTNEKLFF. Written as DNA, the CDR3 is TGTGCCAGCAGCCCCCAGAGGGTTCGAACAACTAATGAAAAACTGTTTTTT.

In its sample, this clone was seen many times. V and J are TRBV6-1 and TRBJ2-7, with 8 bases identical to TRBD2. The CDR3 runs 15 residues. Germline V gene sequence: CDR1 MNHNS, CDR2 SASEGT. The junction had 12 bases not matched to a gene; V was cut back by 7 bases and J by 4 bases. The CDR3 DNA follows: TGTGCCAGCAAGTTCAGCGGGGGAACAAGTTACGAGCAGTACTTC. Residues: CASKFSGGTSYEQYF.